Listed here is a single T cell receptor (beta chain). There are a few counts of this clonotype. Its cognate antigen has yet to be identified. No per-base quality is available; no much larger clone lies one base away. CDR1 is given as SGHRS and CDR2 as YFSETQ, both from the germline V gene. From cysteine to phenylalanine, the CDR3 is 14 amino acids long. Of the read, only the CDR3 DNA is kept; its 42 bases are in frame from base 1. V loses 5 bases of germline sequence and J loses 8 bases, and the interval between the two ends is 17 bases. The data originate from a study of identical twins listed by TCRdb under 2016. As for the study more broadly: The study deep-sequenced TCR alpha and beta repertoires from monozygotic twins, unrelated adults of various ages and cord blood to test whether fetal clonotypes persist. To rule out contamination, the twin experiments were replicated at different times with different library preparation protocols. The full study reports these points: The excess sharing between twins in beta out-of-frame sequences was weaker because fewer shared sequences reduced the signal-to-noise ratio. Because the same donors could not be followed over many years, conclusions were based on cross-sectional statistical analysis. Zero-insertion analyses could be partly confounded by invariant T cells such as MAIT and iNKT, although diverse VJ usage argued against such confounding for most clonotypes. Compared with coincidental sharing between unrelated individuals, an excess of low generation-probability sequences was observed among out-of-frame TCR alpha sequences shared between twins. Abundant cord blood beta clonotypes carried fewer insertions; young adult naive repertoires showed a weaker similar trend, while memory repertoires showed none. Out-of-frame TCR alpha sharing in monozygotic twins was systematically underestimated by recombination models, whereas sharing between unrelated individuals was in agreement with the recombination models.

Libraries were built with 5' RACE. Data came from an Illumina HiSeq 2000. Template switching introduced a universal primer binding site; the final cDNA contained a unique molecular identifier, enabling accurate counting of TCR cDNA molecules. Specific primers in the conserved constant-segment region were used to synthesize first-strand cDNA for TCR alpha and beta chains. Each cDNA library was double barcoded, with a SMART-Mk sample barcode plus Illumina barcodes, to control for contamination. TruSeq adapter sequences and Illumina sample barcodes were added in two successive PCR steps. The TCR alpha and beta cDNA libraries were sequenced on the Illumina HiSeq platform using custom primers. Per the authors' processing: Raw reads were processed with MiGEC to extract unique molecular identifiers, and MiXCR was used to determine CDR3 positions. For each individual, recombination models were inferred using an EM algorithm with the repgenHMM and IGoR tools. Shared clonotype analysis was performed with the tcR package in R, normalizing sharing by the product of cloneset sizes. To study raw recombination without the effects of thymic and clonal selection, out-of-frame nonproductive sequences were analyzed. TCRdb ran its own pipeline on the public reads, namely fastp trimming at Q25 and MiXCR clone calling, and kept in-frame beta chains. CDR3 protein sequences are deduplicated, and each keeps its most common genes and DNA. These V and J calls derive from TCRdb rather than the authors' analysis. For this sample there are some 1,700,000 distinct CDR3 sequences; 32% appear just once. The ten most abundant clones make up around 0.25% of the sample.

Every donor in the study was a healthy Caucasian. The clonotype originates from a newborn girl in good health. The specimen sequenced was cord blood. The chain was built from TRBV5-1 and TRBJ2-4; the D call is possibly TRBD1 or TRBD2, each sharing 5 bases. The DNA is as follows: TGCGCCAGCAGTCCCGGACTCCTACAGGACATTCAGTACTTC. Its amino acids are CASSPGLLQDIQYF.